The T cell receptor beta chain under discussion was sequenced for a study of OX40 agonist ivuxolimab in advanced cancers. Looking at the study overall: Intravenous ivuxolimab was administered to patients every 2 weeks at 0.01 to 10 mg/kg. The eligibility criteria allowed prior anti-PD-1, anti-PD-L1 or anti-CTLA-4 therapy, and under 50% had some. Age averaged around 60 years (range roughly 20 to 90), and around 78% were male.

The protocol was immunoSEQ multiplex PCR, while the TCRdb copy is restricted to in-frame clones and leaves out a portion. The table shows 55,000 to 65,000 clones, with roughly nine tenths occurring only once. Germline V gene lookup returns CDR1 SGHTA and CDR2 FQGNSA. The CDR3 consists of 14 residues. Deletions cut 2 bases from V and 2 bases from J, with 10 bases between. The TCR was taken from an adult with an advanced solid tumor such as melanoma, head and neck, liver or kidney cancer. The V and J genes are TRBV7-2 and TRBJ2-7; D unclear. This sample comprised CD4+ or CD8+ T cells sorted from blood, obtained in a trial of the OX40 agonist ivuxolimab. Here the CDR3 reads CASSLLAVTYEQYF. The CDR3 DNA follows: TGTGCCAGCAGCTTACTGGCGGTTACCTACGAGCAGTACTTC. The variable domain in full, with the rest retrieved from reference TRBV7-2 and TRBJ2-7, is GAGVSQSPSNKVTEKGKDVELRCDPISGHTALYWYRQSLGQGLEFLIYFQGNSAPDKSGLPSDRFSAERTGGSVSTLTIQRTQQEDSAVYLCASSLLAVTYEQYFGPGTRLTVT.